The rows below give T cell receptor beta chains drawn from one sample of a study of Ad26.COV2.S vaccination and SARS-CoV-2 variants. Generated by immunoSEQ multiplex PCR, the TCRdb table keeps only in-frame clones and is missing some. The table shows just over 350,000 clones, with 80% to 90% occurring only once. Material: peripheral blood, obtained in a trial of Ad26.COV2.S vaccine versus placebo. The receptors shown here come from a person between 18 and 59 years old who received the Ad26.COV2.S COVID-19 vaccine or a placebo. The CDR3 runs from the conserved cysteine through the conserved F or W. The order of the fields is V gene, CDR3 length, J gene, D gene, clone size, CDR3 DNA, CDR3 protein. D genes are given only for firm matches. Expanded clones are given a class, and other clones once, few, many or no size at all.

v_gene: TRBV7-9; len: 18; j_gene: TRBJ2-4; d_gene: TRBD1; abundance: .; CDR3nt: TGTGCCAGCAGTCGAGGGGACAGGGGGACCTTAGCCAAAAACATTCAGTACTTC; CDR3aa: CASSRGDRGTLAKNIQYF
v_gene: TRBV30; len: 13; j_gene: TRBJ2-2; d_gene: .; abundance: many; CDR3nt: TGTGCCTGGAGTCTGGCGAACACCGGGGAGCTGTTTTTT; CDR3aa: CAWSLANTGELFF
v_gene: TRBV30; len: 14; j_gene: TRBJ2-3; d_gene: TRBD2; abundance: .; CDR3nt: TGTGCCTGGGCCGGACTAGCGGGGTTAGATACGCAGTATTTT; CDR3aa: CAWAGLAGLDTQYF
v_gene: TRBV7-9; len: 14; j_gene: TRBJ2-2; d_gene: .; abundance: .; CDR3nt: TGTGCCAGCAGCTTGTCGGGGGTCGCCGGGGAGCTGTTTTTT; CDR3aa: CASSLSGVAGELFF
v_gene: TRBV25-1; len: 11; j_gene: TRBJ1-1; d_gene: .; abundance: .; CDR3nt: TGTGCCAGCACCCGCAGTTTTGAAGCTTTCTTT; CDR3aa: CASTRSFEAFF
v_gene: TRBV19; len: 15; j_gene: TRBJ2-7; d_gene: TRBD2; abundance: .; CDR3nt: TGTGCCAGTAGAACCCGGACTAGCGGGCGCTACGAGCAGTACTTC; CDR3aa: CASRTRTSGRYEQYF
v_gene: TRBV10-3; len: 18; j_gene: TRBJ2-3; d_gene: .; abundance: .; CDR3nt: TGTGCCATCAGTGAGTCTTCATCGGGACGGGGGAACACAGATACGCAGTATTTT; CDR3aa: CAISESSSGRGNTDTQYF
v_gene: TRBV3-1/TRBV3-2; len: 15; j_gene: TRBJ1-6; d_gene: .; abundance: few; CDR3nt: TGTGCCAGCAGCCAGGGGCCAGAGGTGAATTTCCCCCTCCACTTT; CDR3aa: CASSQGPEVNFPLHF
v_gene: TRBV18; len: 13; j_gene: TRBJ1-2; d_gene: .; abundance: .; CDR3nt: TGTGCCAGCTCACCCGAGGCTGGGCATGGCTACACCTTC; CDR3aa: CASSPEAGHGYTF
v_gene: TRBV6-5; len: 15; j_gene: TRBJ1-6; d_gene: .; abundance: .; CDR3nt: TGTGCCAGCAGTTACTCTCAGACTGTTCGGTCACCCCTCCACTTT; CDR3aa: CASSYSQTVRSPLHF
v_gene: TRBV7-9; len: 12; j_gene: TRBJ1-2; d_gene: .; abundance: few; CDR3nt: TGTGCCAGCAGCTTTTACAGGGATGGCTACACCTTC; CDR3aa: CASSFYRDGYTF
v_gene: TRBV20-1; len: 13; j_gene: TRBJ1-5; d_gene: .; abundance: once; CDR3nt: TGCAGTGCTAGTGTAGGGGGCAATCAGCCCCAGCATTTT; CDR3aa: CSASVGGNQPQHF
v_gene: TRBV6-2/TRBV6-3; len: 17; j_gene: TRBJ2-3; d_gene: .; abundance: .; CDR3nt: TGTGCCAGCAGTTACTCGATCAGGGGCAAAAGCACAGATACGCAGTATTTT; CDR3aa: CASSYSIRGKSTDTQYF
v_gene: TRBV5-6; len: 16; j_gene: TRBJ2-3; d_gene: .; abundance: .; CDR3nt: TGTGCCAGCAGCTTGAAGATCGGATTTAGCACAGATACGCAGTATTTT; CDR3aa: CASSLKIGFSTDTQYF
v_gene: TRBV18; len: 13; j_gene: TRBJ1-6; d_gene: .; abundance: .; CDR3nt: TGTGCCAGCTCACCACCACCGAATTCACCCCTCCACTTT; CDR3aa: CASSPPPNSPLHF
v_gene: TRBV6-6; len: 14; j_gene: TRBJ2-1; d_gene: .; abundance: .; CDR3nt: TGTGCCAGCGATGACGGGGGAACGGGGAATGAGCAGTTCTTC; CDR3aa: CASDDGGTGNEQFF
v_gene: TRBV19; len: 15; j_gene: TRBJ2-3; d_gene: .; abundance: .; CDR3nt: TGTGCCAGTAGTATACAGGGGCTTCGCACAGATACGCAGTATTTT; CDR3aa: CASSIQGLRTDTQYF
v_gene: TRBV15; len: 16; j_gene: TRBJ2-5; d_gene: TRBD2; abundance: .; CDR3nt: TGTGCCACCAGCACGACTAGCGGGGGGGCATCTGAGACCCAGTACTTC; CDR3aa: CATSTTSGGASETQYF
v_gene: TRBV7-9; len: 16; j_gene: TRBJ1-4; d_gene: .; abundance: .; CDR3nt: TGTGCCAGCAGCCAAGGCGGGACCAGGTTTAATGAAAAACTGTTTTTT; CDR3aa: CASSQGGTRFNEKLFF
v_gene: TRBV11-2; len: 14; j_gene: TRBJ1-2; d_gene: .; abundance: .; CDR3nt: TGTGCCAGTCAATTGGCAGGGAGTCGGTATGGCTACACCTTC; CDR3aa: CASQLAGSRYGYTF
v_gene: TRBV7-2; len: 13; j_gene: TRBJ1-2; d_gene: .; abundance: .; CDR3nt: TGTGCCAGCAGCCTGGCCCCAGGGGCTGGCTACACCTTC; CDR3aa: CASSLAPGAGYTF
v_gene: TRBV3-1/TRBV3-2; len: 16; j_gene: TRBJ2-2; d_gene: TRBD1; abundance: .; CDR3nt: TGTGCCAGCAGCCATTCGAGGACAGGGCTTGGCGGGGAGCTGTTTTTT; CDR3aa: CASSHSRTGLGGELFF
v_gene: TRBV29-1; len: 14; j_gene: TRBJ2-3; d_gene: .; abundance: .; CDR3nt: TGCAGCGTTGAAGGACTCGCCAGCACAGATACGCAGTATTTT; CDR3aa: CSVEGLASTDTQYF
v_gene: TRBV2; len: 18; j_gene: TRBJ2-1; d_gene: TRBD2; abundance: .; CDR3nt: TGTGCCAGCAGTCCAGGACAGGGGTTACTAGCGGGAGGGATTGAGCAGTTCTTC; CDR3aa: CASSPGQGLLAGGIEQFF
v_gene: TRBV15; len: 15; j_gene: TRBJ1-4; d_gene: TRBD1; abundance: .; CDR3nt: TGTGCCACCAGCAGAGGACAGGGTACTAATGAAAAACTGTTTTTT; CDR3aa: CATSRGQGTNEKLFF
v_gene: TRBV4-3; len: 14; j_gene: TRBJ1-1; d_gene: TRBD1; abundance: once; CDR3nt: TGCGCCAGCAGCCAAGTTGGAGGGGGCCTCACTGCTTTCTTT; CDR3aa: CASSQVGGGLTAFF
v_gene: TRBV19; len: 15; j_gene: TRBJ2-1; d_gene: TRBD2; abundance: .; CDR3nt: TGTGCCAGTAGTTCTATCGGGAGGGCCTACAATGAGCAGTTCTTC; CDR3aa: CASSSIGRAYNEQFF
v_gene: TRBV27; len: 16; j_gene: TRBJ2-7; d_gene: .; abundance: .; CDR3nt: TGTGCCAGCAGTTCCTCGCAGGGACCAATTAACTACGAGCAGTACTTC; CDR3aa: CASSSSQGPINYEQYF
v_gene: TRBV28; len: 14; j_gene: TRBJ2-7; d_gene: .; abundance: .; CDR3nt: TGTGCCAGCAGTACCGCAGGGGACTCCTACGAGCAGTACTTC; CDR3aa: CASSTAGDSYEQYF
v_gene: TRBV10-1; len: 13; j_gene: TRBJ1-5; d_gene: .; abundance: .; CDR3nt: TGCGCCAGCAGTCGGGAGCGGGGTCAGCCCCAGCATTTT; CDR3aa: CASSRERGQPQHF
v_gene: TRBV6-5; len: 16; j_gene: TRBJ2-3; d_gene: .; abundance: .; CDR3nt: TGTGCCAGCAGTTACCCCCCGGGGGCCGGCACAGATACGCAGTATTTT; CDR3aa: CASSYPPGAGTDTQYF
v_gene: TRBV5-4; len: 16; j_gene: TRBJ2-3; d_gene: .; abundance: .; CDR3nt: TGTGCCAGCAGCTTGGCCGGCGTTAGGGAGACAGATACGCAGTATTTT; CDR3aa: CASSLAGVRETDTQYF
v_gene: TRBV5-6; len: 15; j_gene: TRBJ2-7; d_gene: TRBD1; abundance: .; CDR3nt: TGTGCCAGCAGCGGCCGGGACAGGCCACCCTACGAGCAGTACTTC; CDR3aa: CASSGRDRPPYEQYF
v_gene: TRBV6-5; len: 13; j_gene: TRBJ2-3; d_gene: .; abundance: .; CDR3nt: TGTGCCAGCACGATCTTGAGCACAGATACGCAGTATTTT; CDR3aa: CASTILSTDTQYF
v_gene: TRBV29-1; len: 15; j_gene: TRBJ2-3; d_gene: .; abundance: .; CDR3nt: TGCAGCGTTGAACCGGCAGGAAGCCGCACAGATACGCAGTATTTT; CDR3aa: CSVEPAGSRTDTQYF
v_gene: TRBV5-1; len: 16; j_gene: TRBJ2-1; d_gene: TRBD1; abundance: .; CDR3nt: TGCGCCAGCAGCCCGGGACAGGGGGCGTTAAGTAATGAGCAGTTCTTC; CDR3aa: CASSPGQGALSNEQFF
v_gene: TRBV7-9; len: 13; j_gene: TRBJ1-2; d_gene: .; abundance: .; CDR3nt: TGTGCCAGCAGCTCCCCGGACAGCTATGGCTACACCTTC; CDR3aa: CASSSPDSYGYTF
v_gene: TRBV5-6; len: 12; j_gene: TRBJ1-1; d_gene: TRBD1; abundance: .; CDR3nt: TGTGCCAGCAGCTCAGGGGGGCGCAAAGCTTTCTTT; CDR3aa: CASSSGGRKAFF
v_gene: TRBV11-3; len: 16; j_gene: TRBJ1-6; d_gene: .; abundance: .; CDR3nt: TGTGCCAGCAGCTTAGGGCCCGGGACGGGGAATTCACCCCTCCACTTT; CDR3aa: CASSLGPGTGNSPLHF
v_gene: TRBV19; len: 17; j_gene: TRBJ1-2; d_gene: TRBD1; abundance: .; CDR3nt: TGTGCCAGTAGTCTCTGGACAGGGAAAAAGGCTAACTATGGCTACACCTTC; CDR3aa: CASSLWTGKKANYGYTF
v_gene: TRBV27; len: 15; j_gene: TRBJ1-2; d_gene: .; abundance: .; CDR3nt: TGTGCCAGCAGTTTAAGCAGGAAAGATAACTATGGCTACACCTTC; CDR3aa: CASSLSRKDNYGYTF
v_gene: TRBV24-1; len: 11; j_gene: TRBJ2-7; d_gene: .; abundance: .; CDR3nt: TGTGCCACCCATGATTTATGGGAGCAGTACTTC; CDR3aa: CATHDLWEQYF
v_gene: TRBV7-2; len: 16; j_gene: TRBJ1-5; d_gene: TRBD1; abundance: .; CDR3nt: TGTGCCAGCAGCTTAGAGGGACAGGGGGCTTCTCAGCCCCAGCATTTT; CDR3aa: CASSLEGQGASQPQHF
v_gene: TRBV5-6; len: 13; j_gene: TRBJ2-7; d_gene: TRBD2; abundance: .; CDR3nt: TGTGCCAGCAGCCAACTAGCGGCCTACGAGCAGTACTTC; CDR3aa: CASSQLAAYEQYF
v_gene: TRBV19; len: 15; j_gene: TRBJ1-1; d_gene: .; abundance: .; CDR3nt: TGTGCCAGTAGTATTGGAGCGGGGTCAGGTACTGAAGCTTTCTTT; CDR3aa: CASSIGAGSGTEAFF
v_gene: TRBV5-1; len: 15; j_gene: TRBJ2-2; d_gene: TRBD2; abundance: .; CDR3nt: TGCGCCAGCAGCGGGACTAGCGGGGACACCGGGGAGCTGTTTTTT; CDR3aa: CASSGTSGDTGELFF